The rows below give T cell receptor beta chains drawn from one sample of a study of blood T cell repertoires in COVID-19. Clones were sequenced by immunoSEQ multiplex PCR, and TCRdb holds only the in-frame ones, with some missing. Among roughly 86,000 clones listed, roughly 91% were seen once. What was sequenced was peripheral blood. These receptors all come from a woman in her forties or fifties in a cohort sampled during active COVID-19. CDR3s include the opening cysteine and the closing phenylalanine or tryptophan. The D gene is left open where the match is weak. The listing skips clone size in some rows; elsewhere it reads once, few, many or a size class.

d_call: .
cdr3_length: 15
j_call: TRBJ2-2
clone_size: .
v_call: TRBV5-1
cdr3_aa: CASSLGSSDTGELFF
cdr3_nt: TGCGCCAGCAGCTTGGGGTCTAGCGACACCGGGGAGCTGTTTTTT

d_call: .
cdr3_length: 15
j_call: TRBJ2-1
clone_size: once
v_call: TRBV3-1/TRBV3-2
cdr3_aa: CASSHVELARGEQFF
cdr3_nt: TGTGCCAGCAGCCACGTTGAACTGGCCCGGGGGGAGCAGTTCTTC

d_call: TRBD2
cdr3_length: 17
j_call: TRBJ2-7
clone_size: .
v_call: TRBV4-2
cdr3_aa: CASSQAAGTSGYYEQYF
cdr3_nt: TGTGCCAGCAGCCAAGCCGCCGGGACTAGCGGCTATTACGAGCAGTACTTC

d_call: .
cdr3_length: 14
j_call: TRBJ2-7
clone_size: once
v_call: TRBV28
cdr3_aa: CASTPRATAYEQYF
cdr3_nt: TGTGCCAGCACCCCCAGGGCAACAGCCTACGAGCAGTACTTC

d_call: TRBD1
cdr3_length: 13
j_call: TRBJ1-5
clone_size: .
v_call: TRBV2
cdr3_aa: CASRQGDFQPQHF
cdr3_nt: TGTGCCAGCCGACAGGGGGATTTTCAGCCCCAGCATTTT

d_call: .
cdr3_length: 8
j_call: TRBJ2-4
clone_size: .
v_call: TRBV19
cdr3_aa: CATQGGYF
cdr3_nt: TGTGCCACCCAGGGAGGGTACTTC

d_call: .
cdr3_length: 11
j_call: TRBJ2-7
clone_size: .
v_call: TRBV28
cdr3_aa: CASSLYYEQYF
cdr3_nt: TGTGCCAGCAGTTTGTACTACGAGCAGTACTTC

d_call: TRBD1
cdr3_length: 13
j_call: TRBJ1-5
clone_size: .
v_call: TRBV6-5
cdr3_aa: CASSTQGHQPQHF
cdr3_nt: TGTGCCAGCAGCACACAGGGGCATCAGCCCCAGCATTTT

d_call: TRBD2
cdr3_length: 16
j_call: TRBJ2-3
clone_size: .
v_call: TRBV5-1
cdr3_aa: CASSTVTGTSGDTQYF
cdr3_nt: TGCGCCAGCAGCACGGTTACCGGGACTAGCGGTGATACGCAGTATTTT

d_call: TRBD1
cdr3_length: 15
j_call: TRBJ2-4
clone_size: .
v_call: TRBV19
cdr3_aa: CASTTGTVAKNIQYF
cdr3_nt: TGTGCCAGCACCACCGGGACAGTAGCCAAAAACATTCAGTACTTC

d_call: .
cdr3_length: 13
j_call: TRBJ2-3
clone_size: .
v_call: TRBV18
cdr3_aa: CASSPPSLDTQYF
cdr3_nt: TGTGCCAGCTCACCACCGAGTTTGGATACGCAGTATTTT